These 8 T cell receptor beta chains originate from one sample sequenced in a study of identical twins. One entry per CDR3 protein results from TCRdb running MiXCR on the 5' RACE reads. Of around 490,000 distinct CDR3 sequences listed, 13% to 15% were seen once; the top ten hold roughly 0.42%. These same records also appear under a second study, on yellow fever vaccine responses in identical twins.

The specimen sequenced was CD4+ T cells sorted from blood. The receptors here all came from a woman between 18 and 29 years old in good health.

This clonotype appeared a few times. The gene calls are TRBV10-3 and TRBJ2-1; 8 nucleotides agree with TRBD2. The CDR3 loop spans 16 amino acids. CDR1 is ENHRY and CDR2 is SYGVKD in the germline V gene. The trim removed 0 bases at V and 6 bases at J, leaving 7 bases unmatched. CDR3 region: CAISESTGGGTNEQFF. The CDR3 DNA sequence: TGTGCCATCAGTGAGTCGACGGGCGGGGGGACCAATGAGCAGTTCTTC.

This clonotype was recorded a few times. V gene TRBV20-1 combines with J gene TRBJ2-5, with D maybe TRBD1 (5 bases). CDR1 and CDR2 (germline): DFQATT, SNEGSKA (reference sequence). This CDR3 is built from 14 residues. V lost 5 bases and J lost 5, with 18 bases in between. CDR3 sequence reads: CSAPLAGKGETQYF. Here the CDR3 DNA reads TGCAGTGCTCCTCTCGCTGGGAAGGGGGAGACCCAGTACTTC.

The V and J genes are TRBV6-2 or TRBV6-3 and TRBJ2-4; unclear D gene. The CDR3 is made up of 14 amino acids. Trimming removed 2 bases at V and 0 bases at J, with 5 bases between. CDR1 MNHEY and CDR2 SVGEGT come from the germline V gene. The CDR3 sequence is CASSYRLAKNIQYF. The DNA of the CDR3 is TGTGCCAGCAGTTACCGGCTAGCCAAAAACATTCAGTACTTC.

The chain uses TRBV5-1 and TRBJ2-1; 11 bases agree with TRBD2. Germline V gene sequence: CDR1 SGHRS, CDR2 YFSETQ. This CDR3 has 15 amino acids. The junction had 8 bases not matched to a gene; V was cut back by 6 bases and J by 6 bases. The CDR3 bases are TGCGCCAGCAACCCTACTAGCGGGAGCTTCAATGAGCAGTTCTTC. It translates to CASNPTSGSFNEQFF.

CDR3 in DNA: TGTGCCAGCAGTGAAAGGCAGGTTGGATCACCCCTCCACTTT. This translates into CASSERQVGSPLHF. The chain joins TRBV6-1 to TRBJ1-6; unclear D gene. Trimming pared 2 bases from V and 10 bases from J, leaving 12 bases between. Germline CDR1 and CDR2: MNHNS and SASEGT. The CDR3 extends over 14 amino acids.

Only a few counts were recorded for this clonotype. This chain uses TRBV10-3 with TRBJ2-1; TRBD2 aligns across 10 bases. The CDR3 has 16 residues. Trimming took 6 bases from V and 3 from J; bases not matched to a gene: 8. CDR1 and CDR2 (germline): ENHRY, SYGVKD. In DNA, the CDR3 is TGTGCCATCAGAGAACAGGGACTAGCGCTCTACAATGAGCAGTTCTTC. Residues: CAIREQGLALYNEQFF.

This clonotype was seen a handful of times. V gene TRBV28 combines with J gene TRBJ2-5; tentatively, D is TRBD1 (6 bases). V shed 6 bases and J shed 5 bases, with 22 bases lying between them. The CDR3 contains 16 residues. Germline CDR1 and CDR2: MDHEN and SYDVKM. The CDR3 here is CASSSTRTVFGETQYF. The CDR3 DNA reads as TGTGCCAGCAGCTCAACCAGGACAGTCTTCGGCGAGACCCAGTACTTC.

This clonotype was seen only a few times. The chain carries TRBV12-3 or TRBV12-4 and TRBJ2-1; 8 nucleotides line up with TRBD1. V dropped 2 bases and J dropped 6; count of bases not matched to a gene: 6. The CDR3 runs 15 residues. The CDR3 protein is CASSLRQGAANEQFF. CDR3 sequence (DNA): TGTGCCAGCAGTTTACGTCAGGGGGCCGCCAATGAGCAGTTCTTC.